This entry describes one TCR beta chain. This entry belongs to a study of identifying expanded T cells in peripheral blood. The germline gives CDR1 SNHLY, CDR2 FYNNEI. V was shortened by 7 bases and J by 4 bases, with 14 bases between the two germline ends. The CDR3 runs to 14 residues. Assay: immunoSEQ multiplex PCR; the TCRdb copy retains only in-frame clones and omits some. Of 100,000 to 150,000 clones in the sample, 84% were seen once. V and J are TRBV2 and TRBJ1-5, with D unresolved. Sequencing was performed on blood. This sequence was found in a person between 18 and 75 years old in good health. CDR3 sequence (DNA): TGTGCCAGCACCTCCTGGGGTAGTAATCAGCCCCAGCATTTT. Its protein is CASTSWGSNQPQHF.